This TCR beta chain was profiled in a study of T cells in lung cancer brain metastases. Study summary: Among the roughly 21 patients, seventeen reported tobacco use, median 40 pack-years. Median interval between primary and brain metastasis specimen acquisition was approximately 350 days.

Measured with immunoSEQ multiplex PCR; TCRdb has only the in-frame clones, and not every one. This table holds under 4,500 clones, 70% to 90% found once. Either synchronous oligometastatic disease or delayed solitary brain metastasis recurrence led to resection. Roughly five deparaffinized, unstained about 11 um sections supplied tumor areas macrodissected using marked H&E slides as a guide. Trimming took 0 bases from V and 3 from J, leaving 16 bases between them. The CDR3 consists of 16 residues. Looked up from germline, CDR1 is SGHDT and CDR2 is YYEEEE. The receptor was derived from a man in his 60s with non-small cell lung cancer. The V gene is TRBV5-6, the J gene TRBJ2-7, with D possibly matching TRBD1 (6 bases). Material for sequencing was tumor tissue from the primary lung tumor. This chain's CDR3 is CASSLDTGTIIYEQYF. As DNA, the CDR3 is TGTGCCAGCAGCTTGGACACCGGGACAATAATCTACGAGCAGTACTTC.